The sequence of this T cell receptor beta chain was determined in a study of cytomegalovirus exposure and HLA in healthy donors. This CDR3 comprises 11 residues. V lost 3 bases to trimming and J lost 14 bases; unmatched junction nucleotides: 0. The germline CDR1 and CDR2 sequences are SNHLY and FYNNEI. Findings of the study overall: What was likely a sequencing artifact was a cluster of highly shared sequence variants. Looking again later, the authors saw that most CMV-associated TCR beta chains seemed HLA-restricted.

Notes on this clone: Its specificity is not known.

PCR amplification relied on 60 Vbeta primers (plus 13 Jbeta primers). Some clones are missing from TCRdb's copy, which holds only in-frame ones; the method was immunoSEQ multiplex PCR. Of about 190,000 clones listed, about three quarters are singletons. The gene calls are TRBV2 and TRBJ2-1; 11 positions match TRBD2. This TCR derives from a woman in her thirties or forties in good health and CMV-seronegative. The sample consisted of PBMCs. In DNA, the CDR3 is TGTGCCAGCAGTGAGGGACTAGCGGAGTTCTTC. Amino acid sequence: CASSEGLAEFF. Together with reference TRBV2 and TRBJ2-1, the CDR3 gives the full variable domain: EPEVTQTPSHQVTQMGQEVILRCVPISNHLYFYWYRQILGQKVEFLVSFYNNEISEKSEIFDDQFSVERPDGSNFTLKIRSTKLEDSAMYFCASSEGLAEFFGPGTRLTVL.